This TCR beta chain is drawn from a study of blood T cells in healthy people across ages. Study-wide results and limits: In long-lived donors, naive CD4+ cell counts and diversity exceeded those of aged donors.

Isolation per sample recovered at least 7 million PBMCs. The second PCR ran roughly 6 to 11 cycles with a sample-barcoded 5' primer and J-beta primers. TCRdb processed the 5' RACE reads anew with MiXCR; each CDR3 protein has one entry. The repertoire holds almost 300,000 distinct CDR3 sequences, with 25% to 30% as singletons. The CDR3 covers 12 residues. Germline CDR1 DFQATT, CDR2 SNEGSKA (reference sequence). V lost 7 bases, J lost 5 bases, and 1 base stayed unmatched. To note about this clonotype: The antigen remains undetermined.

The V and J genes are TRBV20-1 and TRBJ2-1; 11 bases align to TRBD2. The clonotype was recovered from a woman in her seventies in good health. The sequenced sample was blood. The CDR3 here is CSGLAGNNEQFF. The CDR3 DNA reads TGCAGTGGACTAGCGGGGAACAATGAGCAGTTCTTC.